This T cell receptor beta chain is from a study of cytomegalovirus exposure and HLA in healthy donors. 13 Jbeta primers and 60 Vbeta primers were used for the PCR. TCRdb keeps only in-frame clones here, not all; method: immunoSEQ multiplex PCR. The repertoire holds tens of thousands of clones, with less than 85% as singletons. Germline trimming cut 3 bases from V and 6 bases from J; bases unmatched to any gene: 7. The CDR3 runs to 14 residues. Germline loops: CDR1 SGHDT, CDR2 YYEEEE. This TCR was recovered from a man younger than 35 in good health and CMV-seronegative. V usage is TRBV5-6 and J usage is TRBJ1-2, with TRBD1 matching over 8 bases. Sequencing was performed on PBMCs. CDR3 nucleotides: TGTGCCAGCAGCTCGCTGACAGGGGTTCATGGCTACACCTTC. It is translated as CASSSLTGVHGYTF.